This is a list of T cell receptor beta chains from one sample in a study of OX40 agonist ivuxolimab in advanced cancers. Some clones are missing from TCRdb's copy, which holds only in-frame ones; the method was immunoSEQ multiplex PCR. Counted here are 60,000 to 90,000 clones, roughly 87% occurring once; the ten biggest clones make up around 6.5%. The material sequenced was CD4+ or CD8+ T cells sorted from blood, taken in a trial of the OX40 agonist ivuxolimab. The receptors were gathered from an adult with an advanced solid tumor such as melanoma, head and neck, liver or kidney cancer. Both conserved end residues are part of each CDR3. Fields, in order: D gene, V gene, J gene, clone size, CDR3 protein, CDR3 DNA. The D gene is left open where the match is weak. Expanded clones get a size class; other rows say once, few or many, or leave the size out.

>TRBD2|TRBV12-5|TRBJ2-5|NA
CASREGIQETQYF
TGTGCTTCCCGGGAGGGGATACAAGAGACCCAGTACTTC
>NA|TRBV27|TRBJ2-7|NA
CASSYLGAEIPYEQYF
TGTGCCAGCAGTTACCTTGGGGCAGAGATTCCCTACGAGCAGTACTTC
>NA|TRBV28|TRBJ1-1|NA
CASSEGENTEAFF
TGTGCCAGCAGTGAAGGGGAGAACACTGAAGCTTTCTTT
>NA|TRBV6-1|TRBJ2-1|NA
CASSERGWNEQFF
TGTGCCAGCAGTGAACGGGGTTGGAATGAGCAGTTCTTC
>NA|TRBV18|TRBJ1-1|once
CASSPRPAGTNTEAFF
TGTGCCAGCTCACCTCGGCCGGCGGGTACAAACACTGAAGCTTTCTTT
>TRBD1|TRBV15|TRBJ2-3|NA
CATSPRGLRTDTQYF
TGTGCCACCAGCCCGAGGGGGCTACGCACAGATACGCAGTATTTT
>NA|TRBV15|TRBJ2-3|few
CATSHLAASTDTQYF
TGTGCCACCAGTCATTTAGCAGCTAGCACAGATACGCAGTATTTT
>NA|TRBV19|TRBJ2-3|NA
CASSIEGEGGYTDTQYF
TGTGCCAGTAGTATAGAAGGGGAAGGGGGGTACACAGATACGCAGTATTTT
>NA|TRBV5-6|TRBJ1-6|few
CASSFQGTAPLSPLHF
TGTGCCAGCAGCTTCCAGGGAACGGCGCCCCTTTCACCCCTCCACTTT
>TRBD2|TRBV10-1|TRBJ2-5|NA
CASILERGNPQETQYF
TGCGCCAGCATATTGGAGCGGGGGAATCCTCAAGAGACCCAGTACTTC
>NA|TRBV30|TRBJ2-5|NA
CAWRGLETQYF
TGTGCCTGGAGGGGGCTGGAGACCCAGTACTTC
>TRBD2|TRBV19|TRBJ2-2|few
CASSTRNKAGGAFSTGELFF
TGTGCCAGTAGTACCCGGAATAAAGCGGGAGGAGCGTTTAGCACCGGGGAGCTGTTTTTT
>TRBD1|TRBV2|TRBJ2-6|NA
CASGRTGPSGANVLTF
TGTGCCAGCGGGCGGACAGGCCCCTCCGGGGCCAACGTCCTGACTTTC
>NA|TRBV7-6|TRBJ1-1|NA
CASSLLTETNTEAFF
TGTGCCAGCAGCCTCCTGACAGAAACGAACACTGAAGCTTTCTTT
>NA|TRBV6-4|TRBJ1-5|NA
CASSQDSNQPQHF
TGTGCCAGCAGCCAGGACAGCAATCAGCCCCAGCATTTT
>TRBD1|TRBV9|TRBJ1-6|NA
CASSTRGDRVSPLHF
TGTGCCAGCAGCACAAGGGGGGACAGGGTTTCACCCCTCCACTTT
>NA|TRBV7-7|TRBJ1-5|NA
CASSLRPNQPQHF
TGTGCCAGCAGCTTGAGGCCCAATCAGCCCCAGCATTTT
>TRBD1|TRBV28|TRBJ1-1|NA
CASSRGTGSSIRNTEAFF
TGTGCCAGCAGCAGAGGGACAGGGAGCTCGATAAGGAACACTGAAGCTTTCTTT
>NA|TRBV10-2|TRBJ1-1|NA
CASMGPLAEAFF
TGCGCCAGCATGGGGCCTTTGGCTGAAGCTTTCTTT
>NA|TRBV5-1|TRBJ1-6|NA
CASSFKQKSPLHF
TGCGCCAGCAGCTTTAAACAGAAGTCACCCCTCCACTTT
>NA|TRBV19|TRBJ2-7|NA
CASSMSQSSSYEQYF
TGTGCCAGTAGTATGAGTCAGTCGAGCTCCTACGAGCAGTACTTC
>NA|TRBV5-1|TRBJ2-1|NA
CASSLELVRDNEQFF
TGCGCCAGCAGCTTGGAATTGGTTAGGGACAATGAGCAGTTCTTC
>TRBD2|TRBV30|TRBJ2-7|NA
CAVSTSGSWEQYF
TGTGCCGTCTCGACTAGCGGGAGTTGGGAGCAGTACTTC
>TRBD2|TRBV27|TRBJ2-1|NA
CATRLLAGNNEQFF
TGTGCCACCAGACTCCTAGCGGGGAACAATGAGCAGTTCTTC
>NA|TRBV19|TRBJ1-3|NA
CASSVPGTSGNTIYF
TGTGCCAGTAGTGTGCCCGGAACTTCTGGAAACACCATATATTTT
>TRBD2|TRBV11-2|TRBJ2-1|once
CASSPRVSGRLDEQFF
TGTGCCAGCAGCCCTCGGGTTAGCGGGAGGCTGGATGAGCAGTTCTTC
>TRBD2|TRBV19|TRBJ2-7|NA
CASARTSASYEQYF
TGTGCCAGTGCGAGGACTAGCGCCTCCTACGAGCAGTACTTC
>NA|TRBV4-2|TRBJ1-2|NA
CASSVEQRSTGYTF
TGTGCCAGCAGCGTGGAACAGAGGTCTACCGGCTACACCTTC
>NA|TRBV6-1|TRBJ1-5|once
CASSRGFEGNQPQHF
TGTGCCAGCAGTCGGGGATTCGAGGGCAATCAGCCCCAGCATTTT
>NA|TRBV11-2|TRBJ2-6|NA
CASSSQGTLTSGANVLTF
TGTGCCAGCAGCTCTCAGGGGACCTTAACCTCTGGGGCCAACGTCCTGACTTTC
>NA|TRBV27|TRBJ1-2|NA
CASSHRGEGYGYTF
TGTGCCAGCAGTCACCGGGGGGAGGGCTATGGCTACACCTTC
>NA|TRBV4-3|TRBJ2-3|NA
CASSQTRASTQYF
TGCGCCAGCAGCCAAACTAGGGCGAGTACGCAGTATTTT
>NA|TRBV4-3|TRBJ1-6|NA
CASSQDHDSPLHF
TGCGCCAGCAGCCAAGACCATGATTCACCCCTCCACTTT
>NA|TRBV6-1|TRBJ1-4|NA
CASRRTENEKLFF
TGTGCCAGCAGACGGACGGAGAATGAAAAACTGTTTTTT
>TRBD1|TRBV6-6|TRBJ1-2|NA
CASRTGTAHYGYTF
TGTGCCAGCAGGACCGGGACAGCACACTATGGCTACACCTTC
>TRBD2|TRBV7-3|TRBJ2-1|NA
CASSLSGTSGSNEQFF
TGTGCCAGCAGCTTAAGCGGGACTAGCGGGAGTAATGAGCAGTTCTTC
>TRBD1|TRBV5-1|TRBJ1-3|NA
CASRNTGTAGNTIYF
TGCGCCAGCAGGAATACCGGGACAGCTGGAAACACCATATATTTT
>NA|TRBV2|TRBJ2-3|NA
CASQGTSSGTDTQYF
TGTGCCAGCCAGGGGACGTCTAGTGGCACAGATACGCAGTATTTT
>NA|TRBV30|TRBJ2-2|once
CAWQASRSGELFF
TGTGCCTGGCAGGCATCCAGGTCCGGGGAGCTGTTTTTT
>NA|TRBV21-1|TRBJ2-7|NA
CASSKVLDRGTYEQYF
TGTGCCAGCAGCAAAGTGTTGGACAGGGGGACTTACGAGCAGTACTTC
>NA|TRBV9|TRBJ2-5|NA
CASSVGGTQETQYF
TGTGCCAGCAGCGTAGGGGGCACTCAAGAGACCCAGTACTTC
>NA|TRBV6-1|TRBJ2-3|NA
CASRYQGEAQYF
TGTGCCAGCAGATACCAGGGAGAGGCGCAGTATTTT
>TRBD2|TRBV9|TRBJ2-5|NA
CASSAAGAGGSETQYF
TGTGCCAGCAGCGCCGCTGGGGCGGGGGGCTCTGAGACCCAGTACTTC
>TRBD1|TRBV19|TRBJ2-7|NA
CASSGTVGEQYF
TGTGCCAGTAGCGGGACAGTTGGTGAGCAGTACTTC
>TRBD2|TRBV11-2|TRBJ2-2|NA
CASSLVTSGRAGGELFF
TGTGCCAGCAGCTTGGTCACTAGCGGGAGGGCCGGCGGGGAGCTGTTTTTT
>TRBD1|TRBV18|TRBJ2-6|NA
CASSPDRVTGANVLTF
TGTGCCAGCTCACCAGACAGGGTAACTGGGGCCAACGTCCTGACTTTC
>NA|TRBV30|TRBJ1-2|NA
CAWNFGSSYTF
TGTGCCTGGAATTTCGGGAGTAGCTACACCTTC
>TRBD1|TRBV11-3|TRBJ2-2|NA
CASSQDREAGELFF
TGTGCCAGCAGTCAGGACAGGGAGGCCGGGGAGCTGTTTTTT
>NA|TRBV7-9|TRBJ1-3|NA
CAIPSGNTIYF
TGTGCCATACCATCTGGAAACACCATATATTTT
>TRBD1|TRBV7-2|TRBJ2-7|NA
CASSLAGQGPYEQYF
TGTGCCAGCAGCTTAGCCGGACAGGGACCCTACGAGCAGTACTTC
>NA|TRBV10-1|TRBJ2-1|NA
CASSESRLGGYNEQFF
TGCGCCAGCAGTGAGTCGAGGCTAGGGGGGTACAATGAGCAGTTCTTC
>NA|TRBV2|TRBJ2-7|NA
CASSDSYEQYF
TGTGCCAGCAGTGACTCCTACGAGCAGTACTTC
>NA|TRBV7-9|TRBJ2-2|NA
CASIGGVTGELFF
TGTGCCAGCATCGGTGGGGTCACCGGGGAGCTGTTTTTT
>TRBD1|TRBV9|TRBJ2-3|NA
CASSVEGTGDTDTQYF
TGTGCCAGCAGCGTAGAAGGTACAGGGGACACAGATACGCAGTATTTT
>NA|TRBV19|TRBJ2-1|once
CASKERNEQFF
TGTGCCAGTAAGGAGCGAAATGAGCAGTTCTTC
>TRBD1|TRBV7-8|TRBJ1-1|NA
CASSQGGSEAFF
TGTGCCAGCAGCCAGGGGGGCAGTGAAGCTTTCTTT
>TRBD2|TRBV28|TRBJ2-2|NA
CASSGAGVAGELFF
TGTGCCAGCAGTGGGGCGGGAGTAGCCGGGGAGCTGTTTTTT
>TRBD1|TRBV30|TRBJ1-4|NA
CAWSVLRTGISEKLFF
TGTGCCTGGAGTGTATTAAGGACAGGGATATCGGAAAAACTGTTTTTT
>NA|TRBV4-1|TRBJ1-4|NA
CASSQEGGARDEKLFF
TGCGCCAGCAGCCAAGAGGGAGGGGCCCGGGATGAAAAACTGTTTTTT